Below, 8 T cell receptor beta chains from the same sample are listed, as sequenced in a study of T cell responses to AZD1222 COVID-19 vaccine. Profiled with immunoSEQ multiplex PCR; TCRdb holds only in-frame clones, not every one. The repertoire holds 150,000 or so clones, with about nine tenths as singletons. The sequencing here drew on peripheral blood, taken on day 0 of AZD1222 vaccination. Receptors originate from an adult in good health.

In DNA form, the CDR3 reads TGTGCCAGCAGCCCCGGGACAGGGATAAACACCATATATTTT. Amino acids: CASSPGTGINTIYF. This rearrangement joins TRBV7-2 to TRBJ1-3, with TRBD1 matching over 9 bases. Germline CDR1 reads SGHTA; CDR2 reads FQGNSA. The CDR3 has 14 amino acids. Trimming took 5 bases from V and 6 from J; bases not matched to a gene: 5.

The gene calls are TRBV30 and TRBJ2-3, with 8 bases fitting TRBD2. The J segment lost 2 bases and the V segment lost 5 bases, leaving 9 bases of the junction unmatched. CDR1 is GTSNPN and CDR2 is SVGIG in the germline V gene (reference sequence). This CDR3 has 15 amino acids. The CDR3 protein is CAWGAGVENTDTQYF. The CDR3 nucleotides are TGTGCCTGGGGAGCGGGGGTGGAAAACACAGATACGCAGTATTTT. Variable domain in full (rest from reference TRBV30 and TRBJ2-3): SQTIHQWPATLVQPVGSPLSLECTVEGTSNPNLYWYRQAAGRGLQLLFYSVGIGQISSEVPQNLSASRPQDRQFILSSKKLLLSDSGFYLCAWGAGVENTDTQYFGPGTRLTVL.

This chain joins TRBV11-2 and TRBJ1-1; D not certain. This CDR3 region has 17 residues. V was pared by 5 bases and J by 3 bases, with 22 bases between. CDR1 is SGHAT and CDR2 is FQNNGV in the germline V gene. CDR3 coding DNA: TGTGCCAGCAGCCCCGGTAGTTGGGGTTACAAGTACACTGAAGCTTTCTTT. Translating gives CASSPGSWGYKYTEAFF.

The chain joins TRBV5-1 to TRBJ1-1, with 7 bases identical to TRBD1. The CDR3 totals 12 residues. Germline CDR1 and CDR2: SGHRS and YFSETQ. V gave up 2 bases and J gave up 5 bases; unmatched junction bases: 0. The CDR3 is CASSLQGTEAFF. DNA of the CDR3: TGCGCCAGCAGCTTACAGGGGACTGAAGCTTTCTTT.

Here the CDR3 reads CASSPYRGRRKNGYTF. The CDR3 region has the DNA TGTGCCAGCAGTCCGTACAGGGGGCGCCGTAAGAATGGCTACACCTTC. The rearrangement links TRBV27 to TRBJ1-2, with 9 nucleotides matching TRBD1. CDR1 is MNHEY, CDR2 SMNVEV, per germline (reference sequence). The trim removed 5 bases at V and 6 bases at J, leaving 13 bases unmatched. There are 16 residues in the CDR3.

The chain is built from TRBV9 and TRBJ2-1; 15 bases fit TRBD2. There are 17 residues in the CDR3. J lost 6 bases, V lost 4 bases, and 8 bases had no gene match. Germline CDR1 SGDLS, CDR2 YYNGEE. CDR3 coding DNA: TGTGCCAGCAGCTACTTGGGACTAGCGGGAGGATCCAATGAGCAGTTCTTC. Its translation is CASSYLGLAGGSNEQFF.

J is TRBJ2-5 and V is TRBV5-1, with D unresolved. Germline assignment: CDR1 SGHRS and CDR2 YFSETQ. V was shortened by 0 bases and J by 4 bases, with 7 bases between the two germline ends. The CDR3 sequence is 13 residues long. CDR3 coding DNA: TGCGCCAGCAGCTTGGGGGTGGGAGAGACCCAGTACTTC. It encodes CASSLGVGETQYF.

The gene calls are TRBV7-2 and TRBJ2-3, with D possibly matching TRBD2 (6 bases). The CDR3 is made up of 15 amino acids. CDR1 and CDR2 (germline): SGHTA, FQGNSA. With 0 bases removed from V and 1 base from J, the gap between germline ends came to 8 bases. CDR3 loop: CASSLAGGRTDTQYF. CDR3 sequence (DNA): TGTGCCAGCAGCTTAGCGGGGGGACGCACAGATACGCAGTATTTT.